The clone carrying this T cell receptor (beta chain) has a handful of counts. Antigen specificity is unknown. This sample is drawn from a study of blood T cells in healthy people across ages. Findings and limits, study-wide: With naive T cell percentage, TCR beta diversity showed a strong correlation.

This CDR3 spans 16 amino acids. With V trimmed by 8 bases and J by 1 base, 13 bases remained unmatched. Germline V gives CDR1 MNHNY, CDR2 SVGAGI (reference sequence). The donors, healthy Caucasians from Russia, were aged about 6 to 100. Together with a sample-barcoded 5' primer, a J-beta primer mix was included in a second PCR lasting about 7 to 11 cycles. No fewer than 3 million CDR3-containing paired-end reads came from each sample. TCRdb passed the 5' RACE reads through MiXCR, listing each CDR3 protein once. The sample carries about 1.1 million distinct CDR3 sequences, around two fifths recorded once.

The sequencing sample was made of blood. J is TRBJ2-7 and V is TRBV6-6, with 8 bases identical to TRBD1. This sequence was found in a man aged 18 to 29 in good health. The CDR3 here is CASGMSGQGLSYEQYF. CDR3 sequence (DNA): TGTGCCAGCGGTATGTCCGGACAGGGTTTGTCCTACGAGCAGTACTTC.